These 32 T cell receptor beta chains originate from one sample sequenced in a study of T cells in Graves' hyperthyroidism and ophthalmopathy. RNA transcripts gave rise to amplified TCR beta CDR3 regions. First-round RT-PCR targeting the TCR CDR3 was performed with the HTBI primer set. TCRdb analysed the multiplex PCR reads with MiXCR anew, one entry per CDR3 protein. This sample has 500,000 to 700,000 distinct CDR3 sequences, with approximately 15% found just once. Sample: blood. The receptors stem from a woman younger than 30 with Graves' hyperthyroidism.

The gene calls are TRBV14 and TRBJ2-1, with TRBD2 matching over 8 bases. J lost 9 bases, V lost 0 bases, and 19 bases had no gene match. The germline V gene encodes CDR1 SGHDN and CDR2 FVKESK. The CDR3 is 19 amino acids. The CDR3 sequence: CASSQEGLPHREGFGEQFF. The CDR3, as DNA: TGTGCCAGCAGCCAAGAGGGACTCCCCCACCGGGAGGGATTTGGTGAGCAGTTCTTC.

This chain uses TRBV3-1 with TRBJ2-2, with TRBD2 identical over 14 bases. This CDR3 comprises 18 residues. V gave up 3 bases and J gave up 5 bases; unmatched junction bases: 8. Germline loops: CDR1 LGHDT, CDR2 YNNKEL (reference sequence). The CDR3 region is CASSHWGLAGEETGELFF. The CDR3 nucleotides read TGTGCCAGCAGCCATTGGGGACTAGCGGGAGAGGAGACCGGGGAGCTGTTTTTT.

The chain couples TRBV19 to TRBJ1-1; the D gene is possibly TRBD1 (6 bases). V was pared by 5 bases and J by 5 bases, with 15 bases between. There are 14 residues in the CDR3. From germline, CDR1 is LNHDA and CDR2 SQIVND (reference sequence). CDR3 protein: CASSPTGPGTEAFF. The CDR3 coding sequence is TGTGCCAGTAGTCCTACAGGGCCGGGAACTGAAGCTTTCTTT.

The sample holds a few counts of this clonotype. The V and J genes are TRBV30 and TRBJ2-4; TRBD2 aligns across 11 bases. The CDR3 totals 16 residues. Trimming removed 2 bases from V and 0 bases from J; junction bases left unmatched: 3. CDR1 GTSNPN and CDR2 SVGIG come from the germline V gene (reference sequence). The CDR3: CAWSQGLAGAKNIQYF. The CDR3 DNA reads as TGTGCCTGGAGTCAAGGACTAGCGGGAGCCAAAAACATTCAGTACTTC.

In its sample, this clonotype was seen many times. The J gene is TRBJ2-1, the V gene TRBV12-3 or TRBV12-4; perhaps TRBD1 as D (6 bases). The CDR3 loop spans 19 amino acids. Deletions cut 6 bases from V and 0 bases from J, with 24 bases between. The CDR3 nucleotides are TGTGCCAGCAGATTCAGAACCGGGACACCGACCAGCTCCTACAATGAGCAGTTCTTC. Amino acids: CASRFRTGTPTSSYNEQFF.

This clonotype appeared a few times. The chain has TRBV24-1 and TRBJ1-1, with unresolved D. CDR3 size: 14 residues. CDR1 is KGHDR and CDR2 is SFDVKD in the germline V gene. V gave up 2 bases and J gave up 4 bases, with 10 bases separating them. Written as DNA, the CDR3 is TGTGCCACCAGTGATTCTCAGGCCGCCACTGAAGCTTTCTTT. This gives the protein CATSDSQAATEAFF.

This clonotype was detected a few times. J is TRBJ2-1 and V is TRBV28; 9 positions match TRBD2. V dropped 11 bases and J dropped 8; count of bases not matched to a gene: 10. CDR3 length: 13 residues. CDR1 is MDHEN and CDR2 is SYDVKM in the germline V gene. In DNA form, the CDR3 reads TGTGCCGGGGGGCTAGCGGGAACCGATGAGCAGTTCTTC. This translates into CAGGLAGTDEQFF.

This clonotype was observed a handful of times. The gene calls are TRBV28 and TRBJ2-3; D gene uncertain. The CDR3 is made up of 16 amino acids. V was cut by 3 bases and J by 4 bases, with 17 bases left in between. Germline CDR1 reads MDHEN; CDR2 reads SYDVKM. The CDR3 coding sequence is TGTGCCAGCAGTTTTGGGAATAGGATCAGCGCAGATACGCAGTATTTT. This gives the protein CASSFGNRISADTQYF.

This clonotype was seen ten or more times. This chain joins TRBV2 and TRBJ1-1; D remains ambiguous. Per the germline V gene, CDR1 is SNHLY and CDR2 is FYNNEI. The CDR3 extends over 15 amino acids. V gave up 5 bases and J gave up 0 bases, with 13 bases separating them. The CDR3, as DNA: TGTGCCAGCAGTAGAGGGATGCTGATGAACACTGAAGCTTTCTTT. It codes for CASSRGMLMNTEAFF.

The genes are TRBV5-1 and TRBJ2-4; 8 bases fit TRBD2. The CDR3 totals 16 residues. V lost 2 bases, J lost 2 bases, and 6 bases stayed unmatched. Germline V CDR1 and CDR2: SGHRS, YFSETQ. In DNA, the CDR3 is TGCGCCAGCAGCTTCGGGAGGGAACGGCCCAAAAACATTCAGTACTTC. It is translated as CASSFGRERPKNIQYF.

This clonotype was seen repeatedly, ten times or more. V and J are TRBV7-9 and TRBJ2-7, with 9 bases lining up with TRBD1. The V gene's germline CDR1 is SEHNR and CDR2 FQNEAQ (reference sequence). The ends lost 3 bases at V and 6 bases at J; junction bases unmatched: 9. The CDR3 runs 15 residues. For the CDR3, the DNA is TGTGCCAGCAGCTTCGAGGGACAGGGTCGTATCGAGCAGTACTTC. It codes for CASSFEGQGRIEQYF.

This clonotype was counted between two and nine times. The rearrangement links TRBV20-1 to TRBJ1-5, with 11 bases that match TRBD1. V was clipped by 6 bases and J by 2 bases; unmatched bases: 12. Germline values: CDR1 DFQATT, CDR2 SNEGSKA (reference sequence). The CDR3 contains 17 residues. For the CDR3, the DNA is TGCAGTGCAGTCCTCGGACAGGGGGCGATCGGCAATCAGCCCCAGCATTTT. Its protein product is CSAVLGQGAIGNQPQHF.

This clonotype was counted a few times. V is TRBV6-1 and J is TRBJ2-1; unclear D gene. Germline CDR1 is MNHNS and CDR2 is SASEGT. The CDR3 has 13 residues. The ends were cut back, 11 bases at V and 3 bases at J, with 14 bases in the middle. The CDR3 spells CAAREEIYNEQFF. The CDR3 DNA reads TGTGCCGCCCGAGAGGAGATCTACAATGAGCAGTTCTTC.

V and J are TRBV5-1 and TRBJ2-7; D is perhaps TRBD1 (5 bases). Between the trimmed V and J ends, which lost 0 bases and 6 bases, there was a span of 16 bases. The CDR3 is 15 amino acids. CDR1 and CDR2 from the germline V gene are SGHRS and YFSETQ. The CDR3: CASSLEATERSEQYF. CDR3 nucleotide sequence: TGCGCCAGCAGCTTGGAGGCGACAGAGCGCTCCGAGCAGTACTTC.

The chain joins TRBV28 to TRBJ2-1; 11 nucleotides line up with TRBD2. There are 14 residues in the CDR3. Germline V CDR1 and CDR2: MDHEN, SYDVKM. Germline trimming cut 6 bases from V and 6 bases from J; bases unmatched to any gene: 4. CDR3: CASRTSGSINEQFF. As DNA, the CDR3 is TGTGCCAGCAGAACTAGCGGGAGTATCAATGAGCAGTTCTTC.

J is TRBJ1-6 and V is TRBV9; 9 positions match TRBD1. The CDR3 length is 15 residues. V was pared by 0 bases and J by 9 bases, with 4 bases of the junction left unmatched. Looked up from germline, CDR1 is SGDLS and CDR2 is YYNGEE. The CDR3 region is CASSVGGTGSSPLHF. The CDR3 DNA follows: TGTGCCAGCAGCGTAGGGGGGACAGGGAGTTCACCCCTCCACTTT.

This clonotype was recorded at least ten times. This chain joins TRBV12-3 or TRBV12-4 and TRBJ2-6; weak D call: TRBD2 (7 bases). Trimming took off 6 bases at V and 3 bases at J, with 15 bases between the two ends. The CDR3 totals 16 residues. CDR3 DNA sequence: TGTGCCAGCAGCCCAAAGGGGGACTATGGGGCCAACGTCCTGACTTTC. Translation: CASSPKGDYGANVLTF.

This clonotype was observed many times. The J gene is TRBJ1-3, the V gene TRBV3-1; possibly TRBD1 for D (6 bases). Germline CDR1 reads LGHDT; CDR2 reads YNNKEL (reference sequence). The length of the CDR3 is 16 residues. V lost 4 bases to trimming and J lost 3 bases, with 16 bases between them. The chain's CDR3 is CASSRTQGSGGNTIYF. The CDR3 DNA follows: TGTGCCAGCAGCCGCACACAGGGTAGTGGTGGAAACACCATATATTTT. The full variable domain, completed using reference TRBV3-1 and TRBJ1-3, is DTAVSQTPKYLVTQMGNDKSIKCEQNLGHDTMYWYKQDSKKFLKIMFSYNNKELIINETVPNRFSPKSPDKAHLNLHINSLELGDSAVYFCASSRTQGSGGNTIYFGEGSWLTVV.

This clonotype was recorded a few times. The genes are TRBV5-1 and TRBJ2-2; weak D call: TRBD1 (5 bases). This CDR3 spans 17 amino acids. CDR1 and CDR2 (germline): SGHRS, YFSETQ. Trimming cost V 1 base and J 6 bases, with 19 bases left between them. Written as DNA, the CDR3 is TGCGCCAGCAGCTTGACCAGGGCTATGAGTCCCGCCGGGGAGCTGTTTTTT. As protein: CASSLTRAMSPAGELFF.

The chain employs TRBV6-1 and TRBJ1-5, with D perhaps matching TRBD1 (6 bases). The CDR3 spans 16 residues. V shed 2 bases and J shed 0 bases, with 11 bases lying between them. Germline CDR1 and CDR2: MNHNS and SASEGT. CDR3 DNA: TGTGCCAGCAGTGAATTAGGCAGGGGTAGCAATCAGCCCCAGCATTTT. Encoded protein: CASSELGRGSNQPQHF.

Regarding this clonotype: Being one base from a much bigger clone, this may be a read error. The CDR3 DNA reads as TGTGCCACCCCGGACAGGGAAGACAATGCTTTCTTT. Translation gives CATPDREDNAFF. The chain has TRBV24-1 and TRBJ1-1, with 8 bases that match TRBD1. The V and J ends lost 9 bases and 11 bases, in that order; junction bases with no gene match: 10. The CDR3 spans 12 residues. Germline-derived CDR1 and CDR2 are KGHDR and SFDVKD.

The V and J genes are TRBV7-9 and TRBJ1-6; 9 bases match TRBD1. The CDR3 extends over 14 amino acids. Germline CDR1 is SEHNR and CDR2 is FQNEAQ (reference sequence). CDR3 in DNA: TGTGCGTCACAGGGGGCCCCCTATAATTCACCCCTCCACTTT. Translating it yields CASQGAPYNSPLHF.

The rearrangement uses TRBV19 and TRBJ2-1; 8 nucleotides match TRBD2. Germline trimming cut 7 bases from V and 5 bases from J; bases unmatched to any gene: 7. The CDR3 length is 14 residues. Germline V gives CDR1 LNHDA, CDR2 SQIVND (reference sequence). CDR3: CASNRGGRHNEQFF. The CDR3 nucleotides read TGTGCCAGTAACCGGGGGGGCCGACACAATGAGCAGTTCTTC.

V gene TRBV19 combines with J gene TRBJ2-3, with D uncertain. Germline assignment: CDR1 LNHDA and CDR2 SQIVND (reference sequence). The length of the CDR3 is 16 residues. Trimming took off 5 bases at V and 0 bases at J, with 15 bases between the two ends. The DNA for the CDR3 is TGTGCCAGTAGTCCATTGGGCGCCGCTAGCACAGATACGCAGTATTTT. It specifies CASSPLGAASTDTQYF.

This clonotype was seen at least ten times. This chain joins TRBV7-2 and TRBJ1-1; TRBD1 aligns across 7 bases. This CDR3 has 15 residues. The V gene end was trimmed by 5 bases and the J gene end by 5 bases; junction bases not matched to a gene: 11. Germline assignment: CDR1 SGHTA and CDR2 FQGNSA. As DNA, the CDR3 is TGTGCCAGCAGCGTTAGGGGGCTCCCGAGTACTGAAGCTTTCTTT. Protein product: CASSVRGLPSTEAFF.

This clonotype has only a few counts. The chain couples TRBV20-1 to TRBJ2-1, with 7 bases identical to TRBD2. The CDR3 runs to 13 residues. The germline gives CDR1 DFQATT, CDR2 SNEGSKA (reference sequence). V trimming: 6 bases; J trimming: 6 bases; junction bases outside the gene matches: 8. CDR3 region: CSAHWGGGNEQFF. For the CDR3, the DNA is TGCAGTGCACACTGGGGGGGAGGCAATGAGCAGTTCTTC.

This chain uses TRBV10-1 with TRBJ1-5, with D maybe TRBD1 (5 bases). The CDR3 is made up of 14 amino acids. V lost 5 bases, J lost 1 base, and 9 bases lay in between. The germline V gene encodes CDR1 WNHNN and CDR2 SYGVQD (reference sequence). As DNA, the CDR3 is TGCGCCAGCAGTTCAGGGATCAGCAATCAGCCCCAGCATTTT. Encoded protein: CASSSGISNQPQHF.

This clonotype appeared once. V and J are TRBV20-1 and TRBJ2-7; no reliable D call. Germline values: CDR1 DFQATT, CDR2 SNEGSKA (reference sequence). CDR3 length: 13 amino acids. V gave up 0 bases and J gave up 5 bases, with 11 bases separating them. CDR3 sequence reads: CSARDLLGNEQYF. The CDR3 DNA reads TGCAGTGCTAGAGATCTCCTGGGAAACGAGCAGTACTTC.

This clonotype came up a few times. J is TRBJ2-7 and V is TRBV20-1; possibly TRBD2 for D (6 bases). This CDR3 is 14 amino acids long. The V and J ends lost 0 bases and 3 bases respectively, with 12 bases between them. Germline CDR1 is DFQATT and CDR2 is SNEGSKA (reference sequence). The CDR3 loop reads CSARDRGLFYEQYF. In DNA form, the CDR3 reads TGCAGTGCTAGAGATCGGGGACTGTTCTACGAGCAGTACTTC.

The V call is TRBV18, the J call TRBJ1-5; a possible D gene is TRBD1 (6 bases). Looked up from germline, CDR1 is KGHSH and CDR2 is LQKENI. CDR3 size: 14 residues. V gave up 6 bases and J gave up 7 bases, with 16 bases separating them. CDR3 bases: TGTGCCAGCTCGCTTGATACAGGGTTACAGCCCCAGCATTTT. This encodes CASSLDTGLQPQHF.

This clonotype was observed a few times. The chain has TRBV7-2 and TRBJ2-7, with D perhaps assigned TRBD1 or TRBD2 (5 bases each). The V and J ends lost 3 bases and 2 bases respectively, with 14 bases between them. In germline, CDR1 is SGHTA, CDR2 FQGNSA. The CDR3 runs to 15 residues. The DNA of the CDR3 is TGTGCCAGCAGCTTGCAGGGACCGAAAACCTACGAGCAGTACTTC. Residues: CASSLQGPKTYEQYF. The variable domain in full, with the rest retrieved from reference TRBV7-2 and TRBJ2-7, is GAGVSQSPSNKVTEKGKDVELRCDPISGHTALYWYRQSLGQGLEFLIYFQGNSAPDKSGLPSDRFSAERTGGSVSTLTIQRTQQEDSAVYLCASSLQGPKTYEQYFGPGTRLTVT.

CDR3 residues: CASSQRVGGMDGYTF. DNA of the CDR3: TGTGCCAGCAGCCAACGTGTGGGGGGGATGGATGGCTACACCTTC. The J gene is TRBJ1-2, the V gene TRBV3-1; D perhaps matches TRBD1 (5 bases). CDR1 is LGHDT, CDR2 YNNKEL, per germline (reference sequence). Trimming stripped 2 bases from V and 6 bases from J, with 16 bases between. The length of the CDR3 is 15 residues.